The rows below give T cell receptor beta chains drawn from one sample of a study of T cells expressing NK-cell markers. Reanalyzing the 5' RACE reads, TCRdb keeps one entry per CDR3 protein, without DNA. In all, the sample yields about 450,000 distinct CDR3 sequences. The specimen was blood T cells: a sorted CD56 or NKG2C T cell subset, CD4+ or CD8+ T cells, or bulk PBMC T cells (not recorded which). These receptors all come from a woman between 18 and 70 years old in good health. Each CDR3 is given with its conserved first and last residue.

j_call v_call cdr3_aa
TRBJ2-1 TRBV20-1 CSARDGLAGVGYNEQFF
TRBJ1-3 TRBV6-1 CASTRGRGSGSGNTIYF
TRBJ1-5 TRBV12-3/TRBV12-4 CASSWAGQGNQPQHF
TRBJ1-4 TRBV20-1 CSASAGGNEKLFF
TRBJ1-1 TRBV27 CASSFSWTDLETEAFF
TRBJ1-2 TRBV18 CASSPGEAYGYTF
TRBJ2-1 TRBV4-1 CASSPLGQSVQFF
TRBJ2-1 TRBV6-5 CASSYQLAGHNEGQFF
TRBJ2-1 TRBV20-1 CSARDPGVAGVNEQFF
TRBJ1-1 TRBV20-1 CSASPGTEAFF
TRBJ2-3 TRBV12-3/TRBV12-4 CASSFSGGPQDTQYF
TRBJ2-7 TRBV7-2 CASSPTSGDYEQYF
TRBJ2-1 TRBV28 CASSPPRPYNEQFF
TRBJ2-7 TRBV5-1 CASSLDTSGSSYEQYF
TRBJ1-2 TRBV12-3/TRBV12-4 CASSLGGTGNYGYTF
TRBJ2-1 TRBV20-1 CSAREQSTDNEQFF
TRBJ2-5 TRBV29-1 CSVGNSGETQYF
TRBJ1-3 TRBV6-1 CASSETDSIAGNTIYF
TRBJ1-2 TRBV7-9 CASSSVGHLGYTF
TRBJ2-5 TRBV6-2/TRBV6-3 CASSYSIRPGAQYF
TRBJ2-5 TRBV9 CASSVGVAGGEETQYF
TRBJ2-3 TRBV18 CASSPSGQTTDTQYF
TRBJ2-7 TRBV6-1 CASSITSGGAYEQYF
TRBJ2-2 TRBV6-5 CASSYVGTGGVFTGELFF
TRBJ1-5 TRBV12-3/TRBV12-4 CASSFWDAGGQPQHF
TRBJ1-6 TRBV19 CASSSRVTYNSPLHF
TRBJ2-3 TRBV4-3 CASSQETSPSRTDTQYF
TRBJ2-4 TRBV10-3 CAISEFRKNIQYF
TRBJ2-1 TRBV7-8 CASSYGAGGPNQFF
TRBJ2-2 TRBV15 CATSYPPMNTGELFF